These 8 T cell receptor beta chains were all obtained from the same sample, sequenced in a study of cytotoxic CD8 clonotypes in ibrutinib-treated CLL. Only in-frame clones appear in the TCRdb table, and some are missing; sequencing was by immunoSEQ multiplex PCR. Of about 330,000 clones in the sample, 60% to 80% were seen once. The material sequenced was PBMCs, taken after 36 months of ibrutinib treatment. These TCRs come from a human donor with chronic lymphocytic leukemia.

V gene TRBV7-2 combines with J gene TRBJ2-1, with a possible D match to TRBD2 (7 bases). The CDR3 consists of 15 residues. V was cut by 6 bases and J by 4 bases, with 16 bases left in between. In germline, CDR1 is SGHTA, CDR2 FQGNSA. Here the CDR3 DNA reads TGTGCCAGCAGGCCCCCGGGGGGCCTATACAATGAGCAGTTCTTC. Translation: CASRPPGGLYNEQFF. Together with reference TRBV7-2 and TRBJ2-1, the CDR3 gives the full variable domain: GAGVSQSPSNKVTEKGKDVELRCDPISGHTALYWYRQSLGQGLEFLIYFQGNSAPDKSGLPSDRFSAERTGGSVSTLTIQRTQQEDSAVYLCASRPPGGLYNEQFFGPGTRLTVL.

V and J are TRBV9 and TRBJ2-7; 9 bases match TRBD2. The CDR3 runs 15 residues. Trimming cost V 4 bases and J 6 bases; bases outside gene matches: 11. Germline V gives CDR1 SGDLS, CDR2 YYNGEE. This CDR3 is CASSPLAGALGEQYF. Here the CDR3 DNA reads TGTGCCAGCAGCCCATTAGCGGGGGCCCTTGGCGAGCAGTACTTC. The full variable domain, completed using reference TRBV9 and TRBJ2-7, is DSGVTQTPKHLITATGQRVTLRCSPRSGDLSVYWYQQSLDQGLQFLIQYYNGEERAKGNILERFSAQQFPDLHSELNLSSLELGDSALYFCASSPLAGALGEQYFGPGTRLTVT.

This chain links TRBV4-3 with TRBJ2-5; D is possibly TRBD1 (6 bases). From germline, CDR1 is LGHNA and CDR2 YSLEER. Between the trimmed V and J ends, which lost 4 bases and 2 bases, there was a span of 8 bases. There are 13 residues in the CDR3. The CDR3 DNA reads TGCGCCAGCAGCCCTACAGGGCAAGAGACCCAGTACTTC. Translating gives CASSPTGQETQYF.

This clone was detected a few times. V is TRBV6-5 and J is TRBJ1-1; D gene ambiguous. This CDR3 comprises 15 residues. Trimming cost V 0 bases and J 2 bases, with 10 bases left between them. Germline loops: CDR1 MNHEY, CDR2 SVGAGI. This chain's CDR3 is CASSYSSGLNTEAFF. As DNA, the CDR3 is TGTGCCAGCAGTTACTCGTCGGGCCTTAACACTGAAGCTTTCTTT.

This clone was picked up a small number of times. The J gene is TRBJ2-7, the V gene TRBV5-1; TRBD1 is a possible D gene (5 bases). Trimming stripped 0 bases from V and 5 bases from J, with 21 bases between. Germline V gene data show CDR1 as SGHRS and CDR2 as YFSETQ. The CDR3 sequence is 17 residues long. The CDR3 is CASSLGVPWGADHEQYF. CDR3 coding DNA: TGCGCCAGCAGCTTGGGGGTGCCGTGGGGCGCGGACCACGAGCAGTACTTC.

This clone came up a few times. The chain has TRBV2 and TRBJ2-7, with D tentatively TRBD2 (7 bases). The CDR3 has 15 amino acids. Germline CDR1 and CDR2: SNHLY and FYNNEI. The ends were cut back, 11 bases at V and 3 bases at J, with 23 bases in the middle. This CDR3 reads CALIQNREGGYEQYF. The CDR3 coding sequence is TGTGCCTTAATACAAAACAGGGAGGGCGGCTACGAGCAGTACTTC.

This clone was seen a handful of times. CDR3 residues: CASRSTSLDEQFF. CDR3 nucleotide sequence: TGTGCCAGCAGATCCACGAGCCTCGATGAGCAGTTCTTC. The rearrangement joins TRBV6-6 to TRBJ2-1, with unresolved D. Trimming stripped 6 bases from V and 8 bases from J, with 14 bases between. This CDR3 has 13 amino acids. Germline V gene sequence: CDR1 MNHNY, CDR2 SVGAGI (reference sequence).

In its sample, this clone was seen once. The chain joins TRBV7-9 to TRBJ1-2, with D possibly being TRBD1 (6 bases). V lost 5 bases, J lost 5 bases, and 15 bases lay in between. This CDR3 is 14 amino acids long. Germline-derived CDR1 and CDR2 are SEHNR and FQNEAQ (reference sequence). DNA of the CDR3: TGTGCCAGCAGCCCCCAAGGGGGTTTATATGGCTACACCTTC. It is translated as CASSPQGGLYGYTF.